This TCR beta chain was captured by sequencing in a study of T-cell memory formation after mild COVID-19. About the study: Clustering of TCRs was largely donor specific. Findings of the study overall: The study detected some responding clones in pre-infection memory, suggesting cross-reactive memory joined. The study found contracting CD4+ clones mainly in CM and EM and contracting CD8+ clones in EMRA.

V was clipped by 3 bases and J by 1 base; unmatched bases: 18. The CDR3 sequence is 20 residues long. The germline CDR1 and CDR2 sequences are SGHRS and YFSETQ. This clonotype was counted between two and nine times. Its target is unknown. MiXCR, run by TCRdb on the 5' RACE reads, gives a single entry per CDR3 protein. The sample holds 250,000 to 350,000 distinct CDR3 sequences; roughly an eighth are singletons and the top ten take roughly 23%. The rearrangement links TRBV5-1 to TRBJ2-5; 10 bases are a match to TRBD2. Sequencing used PBMCs or a T cell subset sorted from them (not recorded which). The sequence derives from a man younger than 30 who had mild COVID-19 (a few samples of this study predate the infection). Cell type and time point are not known. CDR3: CASSYHALAGVLGSQETQYF. In DNA form, the CDR3 reads TGCGCCAGCAGCTATCACGCCCTAGCGGGGGTCCTCGGGAGCCAAGAGACCCAGTACTTC.